These 32 T cell receptor beta chains share one sample of origin, sequenced in a study of blood T cell repertoires in COVID-19. The protocol was immunoSEQ multiplex PCR, while the TCRdb copy is restricted to in-frame clones and leaves out a portion. The sample yields roughly 150,000 clones, 80% seen once. Sequencing was carried out using peripheral blood. The source of these receptors is a man aged 55 to 70 with acute or convalescent COVID-19.

The table lists this clone with a few counts. The chain's CDR3 is CASSPPFEMDRANTGELFF. The CDR3 nucleotides are TGTGCCAGCAGCCCCCCTTTCGAAATGGACAGAGCGAACACCGGGGAGCTGTTTTTT. V is TRBV6-2 or TRBV6-3 and J is TRBJ2-2, with a tentative D call TRBD1 (6 bases). V lost 6 bases to trimming and J lost 0 bases, with 23 bases between them. The CDR3 length is 19 residues. Germline V gene lookup returns CDR1 MNHEY and CDR2 SVGEGT.

A single count supports this clone. V usage is TRBV9 and J usage is TRBJ2-7, with 8 positions matching TRBD1. The CDR3 sequence is 14 residues long. CDR1 is SGDLS and CDR2 is YYNGEE in the germline V gene. J was trimmed by 5 bases and V by 0 bases; bases with no gene match: 4. The CDR3 DNA sequence: TGTGCCAGCAGCGTAGGACAGGGGAGCCACGAGCAGTACTTC. This encodes CASSVGQGSHEQYF.

This clone was seen only a few times. The V call is TRBV27, the J call TRBJ1-1; TRBD1 aligns across 7 bases. This CDR3 spans 13 amino acids. The germline V gene has CDR1 MNHEY and CDR2 SMNVEV (reference sequence). The ends lost 6 bases at V and 4 bases at J; junction bases unmatched: 5. The DNA of the CDR3 is TGTGCCAGCAGGCCAGACAGGGTCACTGAAGCTTTCTTT. Translation gives CASRPDRVTEAFF.

The chain joins TRBV18 to TRBJ2-7; 8 bases map to TRBD1. The CDR3 is made up of 15 amino acids. Germline CDR1 reads KGHSH; CDR2 reads LQKENI. J was trimmed by 2 bases and V by 3 bases; bases with no gene match: 6. Written as DNA, the CDR3 is TGTGCCAGCTCACCCGGGACAGGACAGACCTACGAGCAGTACTTC. Translation: CASSPGTGQTYEQYF. Full variable domain (outside the CDR3, taken from reference TRBV18 and TRBJ2-7): NAGVMQNPRHLVRRRGQEARLRCSPMKGHSHVYWYRQLPEEGLKFMVYLQKENIIDESGMPKERFSAEFPKEGPSILRIQQVVRGDSAAYFCASSPGTGQTYEQYFGPGTRLTVT.

The rearrangement joins TRBV6-1 to TRBJ1-1, with 7 nucleotides matching TRBD1. The CDR3 totals 15 residues. Trimming took 1 base from V and 1 from J; bases not matched to a gene: 3. Germline loops: CDR1 MNHNS, CDR2 SASEGT. In DNA form, the CDR3 reads TGTGCCAGCAGTGAAGGGGGGACAGCGAACACTGAAGCTTTCTTT. Amino acid sequence: CASSEGGTANTEAFF.

Details on this clone: The junction departs from the called germline gene at one end, perhaps through a read error. J is TRBJ2-1 and V is TRBV7-7, with 7 nucleotides matching TRBD2. The length of the CDR3 is 17 residues. CDR1 and CDR2 from the germline V gene are SSHAT and FNYEAQ (reference sequence). The CDR3 sequence: CASSLIPAAGPYNEQFF. CDR3 coding DNA: TGTGCTAGCAGCTTAATTCCCGCAGCGGGGCCCTACAATGAGCAGTTCTTC. Using reference TRBV7-7 and TRBJ2-1 for the parts outside the CDR3, the full variable domain is GAGVSQSPRYKVTKRGQDVTLRCDPISSHATLYWYQQALGQGPEFLTYFNYEAQPDKSGLPSDRFSAERPEGSISTLTIQRTEQRDSAMYRCASSLIPAAGPYNEQFFGPGTRLTVL.

J is TRBJ2-7 and V is TRBV28; 7 nucleotides align to TRBD1. Germline assignment: CDR1 MDHEN and CDR2 SYDVKM. This CDR3 has 15 residues. Germline trimming cut 7 bases from V and 1 base from J; bases unmatched to any gene: 10. CDR3 nucleotide sequence: TGTGCCAGCACCTCAAACCGGGACAGATCCTACGAGCAGTACTTC. This codes for CASTSNRDRSYEQYF.

J is TRBJ2-7 and V is TRBV7-2; 7 bases are a match to TRBD2. The V and J ends lost 0 bases and 3 bases, in that order; junction bases with no gene match: 5. The CDR3 loop spans 15 amino acids. Germline assignment: CDR1 SGHTA and CDR2 FQGNSA. The CDR3 DNA is TGTGCCAGCAGCTTAGCTGGGACTACTAACTACGAGCAGTACTTC. Its protein product is CASSLAGTTNYEQYF.

The chain combines TRBV24-1 with TRBJ2-3; D unclear. This CDR3 comprises 13 residues. Trimming removed 9 bases at V and 0 bases at J, with 9 bases between. Germline CDR1 reads KGHDR; CDR2 reads SFDVKD. The CDR3 region has the DNA TGTGCCACCGTCCCTTCTAGCACAGATACGCAGTATTTT. Translating gives CATVPSSTDTQYF.

This clone showed up just a few times. This chain links TRBV5-1 with TRBJ2-3; tentative D call: TRBD2 (6 bases). The ends were cut back, 3 bases at V and 7 bases at J, with 24 bases in the middle. CDR1 and CDR2 (germline): SGHRS, YFSETQ. The CDR3 spans 17 residues. In DNA form, the CDR3 reads TGCGCCAGCAGCTGGCTCGGGGGTAGGGTTGGCGAAAATACGCAGTATTTT. This sequence encodes CASSWLGGRVGENTQYF.

V is TRBV6-2 or TRBV6-3 and J is TRBJ2-2, with TRBD1 matching over 8 bases. V shed 2 bases, J shed 5 bases, and the junction held 7 bases outside the gene matches. CDR3 length: 16 amino acids. CDR1 and CDR2 (germline): MNHEY, SVGEGT. The CDR3 DNA reads as TGTGCCAGCAGTTACCGGCAGGGGGCGGGAACCGGGGAGCTGTTTTTT. It specifies CASSYRQGAGTGELFF.

The V gene is TRBV28, the J gene TRBJ1-6; 8 bases fit TRBD1. V shed 5 bases and J 7 bases; nucleotides not matched to a gene: 1. The CDR3 spans 13 residues. The germline gives CDR1 MDHEN, CDR2 SYDVKM. CDR3 DNA: TGTGCCAGCAGTACAGGGGGGAATTCACCCCTCCACTTT. Encoded protein: CASSTGGNSPLHF.

The chain uses TRBV7-2 and TRBJ2-1, with TRBD2 identical over 15 bases. The germline CDR1 and CDR2 sequences are SGHTA and FQGNSA. This CDR3 region has 15 residues. The junction had 3 bases not matched to a gene; V was cut back by 5 bases and J by 7 bases. As DNA, the CDR3 is TGTGCCAGCAGCCGCGGGACTAGCGGGAGGAATGAGCAGTTCTTC. It encodes CASSRGTSGRNEQFF.

This sequence joins TRBV5-5 and TRBJ1-5; D might be TRBD1 (5 bases). This CDR3 is 13 amino acids long. Trimming left V 2 bases short and J 4 bases short, with 7 bases between. Germline V CDR1 and CDR2: SGHKS, YYEKEE (reference sequence). The CDR3, as DNA: TGTGCCAGCAGCTTAGGGGAAAATCAGCCCCAGCATTTT. It codes for CASSLGENQPQHF.

This clone came up once. The gene calls are TRBV29-1 and TRBJ1-4; weak D call: TRBD1 (6 bases). CDR3 size: 12 residues. Per the germline V gene, CDR1 is SQVTM and CDR2 is ANQGSEA. For the CDR3, the DNA is TGCGCACACAGGGATGGTAATGAAAAACTGTTTTTT. Protein product: CAHRDGNEKLFF. The whole variable domain, filled in from reference TRBV29-1 and TRBJ1-4, reads SAVISQKPSRDICQRGTSLTIQCQVDSQVTMMFWYRQQPGQSLTLIATANQGSEATYESGFVIDKFPISRPNLTFSTLTVSNMSPEDSSIYLCAHRDGNEKLFFGSGTQLSVL.

The chain is built from TRBV5-4 and TRBJ1-2, with TRBD1 as a possible D gene (6 bases). The CDR3 sequence is 15 residues long. Germline V lookup: CDR1 SGHNT, CDR2 YYREEE (reference sequence). The V and J ends lost 4 bases and 4 bases respectively, with 17 bases between them. Here the CDR3 reads CASSLGTGGPYGYTF. CDR3 nucleotides: TGTGCCAGCAGCCTGGGGACGGGGGGCCCCTATGGCTACACCTTC.

The CDR3 reads CASSAYWTSQGGSQYF. The CDR3 coding sequence is TGTGCCAGCAGTGCCTACTGGACTAGCCAGGGGGGTTCCCAGTACTTC. The chain joins TRBV28 to TRBJ2-5, with TRBD2 as a possible D gene (8 bases). Germline CDR1 and CDR2: MDHEN and SYDVKM. The CDR3 length is 16 residues. The V end was cut by 5 bases, the J end by 9 bases, with 25 bases between.

This clone has just one count. The rearrangement links TRBV7-9 to TRBJ2-2; unclear D gene. The germline gives CDR1 SEHNR, CDR2 FQNEAQ (reference sequence). This CDR3 spans 12 amino acids. V was shortened by 2 bases and J by 8 bases, with 6 bases between the two germline ends. CDR3 amino acids: CASSLRVGELFF. CDR3 nucleotide sequence: TGTGCCAGCAGCTTACGGGTGGGGGAGCTGTTTTTT.

The V call is TRBV9, the J call TRBJ2-7; 9 bases are shared with TRBD2. The CDR3 has 14 amino acids. The V segment lost 6 bases and the J segment 4 bases; nucleotides outside the gene matches: 8. Germline V gene sequence: CDR1 SGDLS, CDR2 YYNGEE. Written as DNA, the CDR3 is TGTGCCAGCACCCCGGGACTAGCAGGGTACGAGCAGTACTTC. Protein: CASTPGLAGYEQYF.

This chain uses TRBV7-9 with TRBJ1-4; 7 bases fit TRBD1. The CDR3 length is 18 residues. Germline values: CDR1 SEHNR, CDR2 FQNEAQ (reference sequence). Trimming cost V 4 bases and J 3 bases; bases outside gene matches: 14. The CDR3 sequence: CASSYRQGSGLANEKLFF. The CDR3 nucleotides are TGTGCCAGCAGCTACCGACAGGGATCGGGCCTAGCTAATGAAAAACTGTTTTTT.

This chain joins TRBV6-5 and TRBJ1-2, with 7 bases lining up with TRBD1. Germline CDR1 and CDR2: MNHEY and SVGAGI. V was pared by 5 bases and J by 0 bases, with 3 bases of the junction left unmatched. The CDR3 contains 14 residues. This chain's CDR3 is CASSQDRSNYGYTF. As DNA, the CDR3 is TGTGCCAGCAGTCAGGACAGGTCTAACTATGGCTACACCTTC.

The chain uses TRBV5-1 and TRBJ2-7; 14 positions agree with TRBD2. Germline V gene sequence: CDR1 SGHRS, CDR2 YFSETQ. V lost 5 bases and J lost 5; bases outside the gene matches: 6. The CDR3 is made up of 15 amino acids. The CDR3 protein is CASRLPGLAGDEQYF. CDR3 nucleotides: TGCGCCAGCAGACTTCCGGGACTAGCGGGAGACGAGCAGTACTTC.

In this sample, this clone turned up a few times. The V and J genes are TRBV4-1 and TRBJ2-2; 10 nucleotides line up with TRBD2. The CDR3 spans 21 residues. The V gene's germline CDR1 is MGHRA and CDR2 YSYEKL. V was pared by 0 bases and J by 1 base, with 14 bases of the junction left unmatched. The CDR3 here is CASSQDFGAGGRQMNTGELFF. DNA for the CDR3: TGCGCCAGCAGCCAAGATTTCGGAGCGGGGGGGCGTCAGATGAACACCGGGGAGCTGTTTTTT.

This clone has just one count. The V call is TRBV9, the J call TRBJ2-1; 12 positions agree with TRBD2. Germline values: CDR1 SGDLS, CDR2 YYNGEE. Losses at the gene ends were 4 bases for V and 5 bases for J; bases not matched to a gene: 10. The CDR3 spans 17 residues. CDR3 residues: CASSSPGTSGPHNEQFF. The CDR3 bases are TGTGCCAGCAGCTCCCCAGGGACTAGCGGGCCGCACAATGAGCAGTTCTTC.

The rearrangement links TRBV4-3 to TRBJ1-5; D uncertain. CDR1 and CDR2 from the germline V gene are LGHNA and YSLEER. Trimming removed 0 bases from V and 5 bases from J, with 11 bases in between. The CDR3 is 15 residues long. The DNA of the CDR3 is TGCGCCAGCAGCCAAGATGGACTCGGGGATCAGCCCCAGCATTTT. It codes for CASSQDGLGDQPQHF.

Of note for this clone: Different DNA sequences within this sample yield the same CDR3. V is TRBV7-2 and J is TRBJ1-2; a possible D gene is TRBD1 (6 bases). V was clipped by 1 base and J by 5 bases, with 11 bases between them. Germline assignment: CDR1 SGHTA and CDR2 FQGNSA. The CDR3 is 14 amino acids. In DNA form, the CDR3 reads TGTGCCAGCAGCTTAGGGGGGGGGCCATATGGCTACACCTTC. This codes for CASSLGGGPYGYTF.

The J gene is TRBJ2-1, the V gene TRBV9; D might be TRBD1 (5 bases). The CDR3 is 13 amino acids. V was pared by 4 bases and J by 8 bases, with 13 bases between. Germline CDR1 SGDLS, CDR2 YYNGEE. Here the CDR3 reads CASSPQGKHEQFF. In DNA form, the CDR3 reads TGTGCCAGCAGCCCCCAGGGTAAACATGAGCAGTTCTTC.

This chain uses TRBV4-3 with TRBJ1-2, with D possibly TRBD1 on 5 matching bases. Trimming left V 1 base short and J 3 bases short, with 9 bases between. Looked up from germline, CDR1 is LGHNA and CDR2 is YSLEER. This CDR3 region has 14 residues. The CDR3 here is CASSQGRVDYGYTF. CDR3 sequence (DNA): TGCGCCAGCAGCCAAGGCAGGGTGGACTATGGCTACACCTTC.

The chain carries TRBV9 and TRBJ2-2, with 8 bases aligning to TRBD1. In germline, CDR1 is SGDLS, CDR2 YYNGEE. V was clipped by 2 bases and J by 6 bases; unmatched bases: 3. The CDR3 consists of 14 residues. The CDR3 loop reads CASSVQGAPGELFF. CDR3 in DNA: TGTGCCAGCAGCGTCCAGGGGGCCCCCGGGGAGCTGTTTTTT.

V is TRBV9 and J is TRBJ2-2; no clear D. Germline V gene sequence: CDR1 SGDLS, CDR2 YYNGEE. The CDR3 extends over 13 amino acids. V was clipped by 4 bases and J by 6 bases, with 10 bases between them. CDR3 amino acids: CASSFTLAGELFF. The CDR3 nucleotides read TGTGCCAGCAGCTTTACTCTAGCCGGGGAGCTGTTTTTT.

The V call is TRBV6-2 or TRBV6-3, the J call TRBJ2-3; D possibly corresponds to TRBD1 (5 bases). Looked up from germline, CDR1 is MNHEY and CDR2 is SVGEGT. V lost 5 bases and J 6 bases, leaving 18 bases between the germline ends. This CDR3 comprises 15 residues. CDR3: CASSDTQRQFDTQYF. As DNA, the CDR3 is TGTGCCAGCAGTGACACTCAAAGACAGTTTGATACGCAGTATTTT.

The rearrangement links TRBV6-5 to TRBJ1-5; maybe TRBD1 (5 bases). V lost 6 bases and J 0 bases, leaving 9 bases between the germline ends. The CDR3 is 14 residues long. CDR1 MNHEY and CDR2 SVGAGI come from the germline V gene. CDR3 residues: CASRRGISNQPQHF. CDR3 nucleotide sequence: TGTGCCAGCAGAAGGGGAATTAGCAATCAGCCCCAGCATTTT.